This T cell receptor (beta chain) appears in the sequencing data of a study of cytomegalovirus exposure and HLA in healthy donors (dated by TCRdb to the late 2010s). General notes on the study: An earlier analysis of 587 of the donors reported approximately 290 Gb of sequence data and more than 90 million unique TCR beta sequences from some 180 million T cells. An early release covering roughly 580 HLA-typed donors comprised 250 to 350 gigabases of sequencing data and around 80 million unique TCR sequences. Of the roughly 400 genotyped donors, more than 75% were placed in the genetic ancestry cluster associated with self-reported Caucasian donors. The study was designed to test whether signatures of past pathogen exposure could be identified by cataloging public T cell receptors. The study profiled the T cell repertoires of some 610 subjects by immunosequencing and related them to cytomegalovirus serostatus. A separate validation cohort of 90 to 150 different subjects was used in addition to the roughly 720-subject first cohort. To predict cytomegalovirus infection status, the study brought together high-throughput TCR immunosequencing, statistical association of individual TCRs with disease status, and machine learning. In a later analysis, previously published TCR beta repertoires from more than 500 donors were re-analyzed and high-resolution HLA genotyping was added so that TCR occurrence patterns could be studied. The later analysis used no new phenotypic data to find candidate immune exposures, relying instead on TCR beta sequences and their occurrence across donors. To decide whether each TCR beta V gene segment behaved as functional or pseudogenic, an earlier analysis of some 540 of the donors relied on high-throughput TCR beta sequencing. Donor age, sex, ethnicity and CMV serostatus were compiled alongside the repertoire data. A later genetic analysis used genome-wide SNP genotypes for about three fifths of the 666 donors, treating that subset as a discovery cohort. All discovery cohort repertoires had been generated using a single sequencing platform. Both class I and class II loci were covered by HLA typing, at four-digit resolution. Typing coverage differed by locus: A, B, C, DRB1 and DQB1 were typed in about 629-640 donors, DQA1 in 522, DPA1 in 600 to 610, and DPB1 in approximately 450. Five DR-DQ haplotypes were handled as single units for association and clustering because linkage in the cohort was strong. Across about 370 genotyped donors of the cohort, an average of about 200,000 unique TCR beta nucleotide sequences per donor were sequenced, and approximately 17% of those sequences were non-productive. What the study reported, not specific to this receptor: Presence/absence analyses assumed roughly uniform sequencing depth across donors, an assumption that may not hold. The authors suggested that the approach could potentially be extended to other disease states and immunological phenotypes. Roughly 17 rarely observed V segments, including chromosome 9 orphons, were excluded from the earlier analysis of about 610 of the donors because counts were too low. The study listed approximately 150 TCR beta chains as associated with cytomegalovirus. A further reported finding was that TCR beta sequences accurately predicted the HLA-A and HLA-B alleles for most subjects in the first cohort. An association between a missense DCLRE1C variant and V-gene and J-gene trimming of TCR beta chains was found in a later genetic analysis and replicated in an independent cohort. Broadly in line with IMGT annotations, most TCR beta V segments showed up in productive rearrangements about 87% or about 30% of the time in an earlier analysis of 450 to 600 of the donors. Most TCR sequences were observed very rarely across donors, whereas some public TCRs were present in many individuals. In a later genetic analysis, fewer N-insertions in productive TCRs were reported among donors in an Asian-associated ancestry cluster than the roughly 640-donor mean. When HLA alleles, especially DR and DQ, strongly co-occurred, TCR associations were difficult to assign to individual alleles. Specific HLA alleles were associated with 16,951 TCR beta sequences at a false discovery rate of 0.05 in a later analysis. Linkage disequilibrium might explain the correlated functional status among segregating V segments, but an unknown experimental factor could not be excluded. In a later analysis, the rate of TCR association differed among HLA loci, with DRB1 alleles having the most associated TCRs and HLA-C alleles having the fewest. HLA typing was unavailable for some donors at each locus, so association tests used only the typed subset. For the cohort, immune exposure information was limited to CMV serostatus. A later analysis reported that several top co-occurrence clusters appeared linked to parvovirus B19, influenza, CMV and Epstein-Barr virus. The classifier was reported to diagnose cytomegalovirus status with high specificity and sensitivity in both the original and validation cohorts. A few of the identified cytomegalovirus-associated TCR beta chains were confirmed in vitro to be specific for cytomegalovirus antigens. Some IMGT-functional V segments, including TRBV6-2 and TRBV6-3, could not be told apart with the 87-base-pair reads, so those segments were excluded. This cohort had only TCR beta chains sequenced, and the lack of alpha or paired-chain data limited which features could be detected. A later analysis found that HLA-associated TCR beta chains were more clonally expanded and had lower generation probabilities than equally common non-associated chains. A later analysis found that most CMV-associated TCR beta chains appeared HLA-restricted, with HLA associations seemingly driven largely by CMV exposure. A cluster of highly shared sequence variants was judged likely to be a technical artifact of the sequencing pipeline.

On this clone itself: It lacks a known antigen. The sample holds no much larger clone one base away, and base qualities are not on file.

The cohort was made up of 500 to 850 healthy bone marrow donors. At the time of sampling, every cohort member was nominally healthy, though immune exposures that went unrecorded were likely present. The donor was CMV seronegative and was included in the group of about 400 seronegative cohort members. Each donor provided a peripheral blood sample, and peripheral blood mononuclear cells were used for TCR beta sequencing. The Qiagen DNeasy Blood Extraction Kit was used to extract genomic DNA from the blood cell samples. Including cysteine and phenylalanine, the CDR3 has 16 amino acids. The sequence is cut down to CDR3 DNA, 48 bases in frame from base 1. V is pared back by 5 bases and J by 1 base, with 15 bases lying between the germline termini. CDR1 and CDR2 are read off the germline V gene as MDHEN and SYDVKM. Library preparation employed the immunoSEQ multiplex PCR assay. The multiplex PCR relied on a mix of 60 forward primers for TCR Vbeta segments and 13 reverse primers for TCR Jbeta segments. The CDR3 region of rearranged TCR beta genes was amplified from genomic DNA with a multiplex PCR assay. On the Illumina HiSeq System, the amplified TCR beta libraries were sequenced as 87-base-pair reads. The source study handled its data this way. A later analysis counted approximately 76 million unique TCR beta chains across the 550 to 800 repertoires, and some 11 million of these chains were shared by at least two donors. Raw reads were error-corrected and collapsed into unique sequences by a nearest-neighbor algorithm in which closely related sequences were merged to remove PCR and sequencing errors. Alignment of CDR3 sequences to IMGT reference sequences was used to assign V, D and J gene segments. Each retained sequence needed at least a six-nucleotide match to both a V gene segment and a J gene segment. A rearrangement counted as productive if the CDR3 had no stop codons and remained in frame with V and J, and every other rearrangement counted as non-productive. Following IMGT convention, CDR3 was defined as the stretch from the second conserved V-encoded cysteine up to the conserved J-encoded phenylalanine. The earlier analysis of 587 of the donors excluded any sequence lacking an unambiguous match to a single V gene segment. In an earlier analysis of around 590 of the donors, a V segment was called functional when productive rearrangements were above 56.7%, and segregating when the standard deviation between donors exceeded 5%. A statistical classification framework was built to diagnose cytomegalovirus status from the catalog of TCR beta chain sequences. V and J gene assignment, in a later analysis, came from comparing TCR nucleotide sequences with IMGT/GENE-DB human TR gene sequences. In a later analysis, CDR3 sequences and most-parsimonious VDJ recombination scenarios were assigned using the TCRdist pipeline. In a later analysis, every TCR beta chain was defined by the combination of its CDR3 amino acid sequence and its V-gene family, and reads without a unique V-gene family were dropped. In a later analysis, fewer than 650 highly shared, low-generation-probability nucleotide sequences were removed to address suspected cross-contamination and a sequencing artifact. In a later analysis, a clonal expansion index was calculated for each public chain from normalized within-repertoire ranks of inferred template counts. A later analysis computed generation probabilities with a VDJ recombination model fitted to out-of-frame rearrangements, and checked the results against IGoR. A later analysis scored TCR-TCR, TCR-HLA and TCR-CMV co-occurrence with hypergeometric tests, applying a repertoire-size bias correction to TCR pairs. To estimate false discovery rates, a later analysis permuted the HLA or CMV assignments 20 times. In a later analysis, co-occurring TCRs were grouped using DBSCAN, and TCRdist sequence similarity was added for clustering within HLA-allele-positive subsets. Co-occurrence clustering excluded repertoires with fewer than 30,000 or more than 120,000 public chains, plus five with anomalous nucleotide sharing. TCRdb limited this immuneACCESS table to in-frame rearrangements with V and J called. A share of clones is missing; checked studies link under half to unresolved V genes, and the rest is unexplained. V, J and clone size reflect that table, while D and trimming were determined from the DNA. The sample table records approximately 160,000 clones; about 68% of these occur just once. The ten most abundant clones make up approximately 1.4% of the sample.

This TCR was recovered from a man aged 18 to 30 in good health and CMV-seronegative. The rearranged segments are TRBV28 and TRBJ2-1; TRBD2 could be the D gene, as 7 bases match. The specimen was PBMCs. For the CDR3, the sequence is CASSPLGGASYNEQFF. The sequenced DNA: TGTGCCAGCAGTCCACTAGGGGGGGCATCCTACAATGAGCAGTTCTTC.